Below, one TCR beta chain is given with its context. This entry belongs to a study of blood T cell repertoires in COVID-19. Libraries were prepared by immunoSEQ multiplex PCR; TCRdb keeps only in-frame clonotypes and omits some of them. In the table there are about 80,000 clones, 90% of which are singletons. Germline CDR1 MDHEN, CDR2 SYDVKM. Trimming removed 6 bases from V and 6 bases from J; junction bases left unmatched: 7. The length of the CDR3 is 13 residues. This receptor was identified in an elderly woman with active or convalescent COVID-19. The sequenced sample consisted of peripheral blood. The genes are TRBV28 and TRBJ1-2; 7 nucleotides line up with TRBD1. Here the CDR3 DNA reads TGTGCCAGCAGGGCAACAGGGGTGGATGGCTACACCTTC. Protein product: CASRATGVDGYTF.